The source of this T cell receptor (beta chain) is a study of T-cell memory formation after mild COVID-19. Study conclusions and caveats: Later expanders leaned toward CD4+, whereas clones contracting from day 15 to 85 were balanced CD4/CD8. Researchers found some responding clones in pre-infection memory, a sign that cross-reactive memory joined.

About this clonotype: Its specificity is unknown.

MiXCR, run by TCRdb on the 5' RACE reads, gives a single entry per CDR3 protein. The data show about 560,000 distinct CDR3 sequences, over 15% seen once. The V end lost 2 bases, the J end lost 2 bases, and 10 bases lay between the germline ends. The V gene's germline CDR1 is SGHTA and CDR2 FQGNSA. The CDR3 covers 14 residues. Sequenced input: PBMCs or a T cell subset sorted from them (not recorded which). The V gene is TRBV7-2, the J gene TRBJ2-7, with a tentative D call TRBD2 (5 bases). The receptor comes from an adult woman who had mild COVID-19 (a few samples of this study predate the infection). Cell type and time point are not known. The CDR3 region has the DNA TGTGCCAGCAGCTTATCTCGGGATACCTACGAGCAGTACTTC. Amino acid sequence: CASSLSRDTYEQYF.